The T cell receptor beta chain under discussion was sequenced for a study of neoadjuvant anti-PD-1 for oral cavity cancer. Findings of the study overall: With three patients per group, TCR findings need larger cohorts. Higher pretreatment blood Treg/Th17 ratios correlated with higher pretreatment blood and lower post-treatment tumor TCRbeta clonality.

Of note for this clone: Its target is not known.

These newly diagnosed stage II-IVA oral cavity squamous cell carcinoma patients had no prior systemic or radiation treatment. The assay was immunoSEQ multiplex PCR, and TCRdb's table has in-frame clones only and misses some. The table has roughly 15,000 clones, 60% to 80% seen once. This clonotype was sampled from a person aged 35 to 85 with oral cavity squamous cell carcinoma. Sequenced material: PBMCs, taken before nivolumab (anti-PD-1) treatment.

The CDR3 loop is CASSLQDREGLGYTF. The CDR3 region has the DNA TGTGCCAGCAGTTTACAAGACAGGGAGGGCCTTGGCTACACCTTC. This chain links TRBV28 with TRBJ1-2; 7 bases agree with TRBD1. The CDR3 has 15 amino acids. Germline V gives CDR1 MDHEN, CDR2 SYDVKM. The ends lost 2 bases at V and 7 bases at J; junction bases unmatched: 10.